The clone carrying this T cell receptor (beta chain) showed up just a few times. Authors' data handling: Quantification of nucleated cells was approximated via reference gene primer amplification. Some clones are missing from TCRdb's copy, which holds only in-frame ones; the method was immunoSEQ multiplex PCR. V, J and clone size are taken as reported in that table, and D and trimming were inferred from the DNA itself. The sample holds 130,000 or so clones, 70% to 85% seen once. The data belong to a study of blood T cell repertoires in COVID-19. Turning to the study itself: Collection of acute and convalescent COVID-19 samples took place in the United States, Italy and Spain. T cells, B-cell-depleted T cells, or PBMCs supplied cDNA or gDNA.

The CDR3 has 15 amino acids. J gave up 10 bases and V 0 bases, and 9 bases lay outside the gene matches. CDR1 and CDR2 (germline): MNHEY, SVGEGT. Material: peripheral blood. The clonotype comes from an older woman with acute or convalescent COVID-19. The V and J genes are TRBV6-2 or TRBV6-3 and TRBJ1-1; TRBD1 agrees at 9 bases. CDR3 in DNA: TGTGCCAGCAGTTACTCCGGGACAGGGCTGAGGGGAGCTTTCTTT. It specifies CASSYSGTGLRGAFF.